What follows are 23 T cell receptor beta chains derived from one specimen sequenced in a study of blood T cell repertoires in COVID-19. Sequencing was performed with immunoSEQ multiplex PCR; in TCRdb, only in-frame clones are kept and a portion is missing. The sample has 200,000 to 250,000 clones, roughly 84% seen once. The source material was PBMCs or T cells enriched from blood (not recorded which). The receptors derive from a middle-aged woman who had recovered from COVID-19.

As regards this clone: The same CDR3 is also encoded by other DNA sequences in this sample. The genes are TRBV20-1 and TRBJ2-1, with TRBD2 matching over 9 bases. Germline V gene lookup returns CDR1 DFQATT and CDR2 SNEGSKA (reference sequence). V trimming: 3 bases; J trimming: 4 bases; junction bases outside the gene matches: 4. The CDR3 is made up of 14 amino acids. The CDR3 DNA follows: TGCAGTGCTAGTAGACTAGCGGTATACAATGAGCAGTTCTTC. Amino acid sequence: CSASRLAVYNEQFF.

The genes are TRBV9 and TRBJ2-1; 7 positions agree with TRBD2. The CDR3 extends over 16 amino acids. Germline assignment: CDR1 SGDLS and CDR2 YYNGEE. V was pared by 3 bases and J by 1 base, with 7 bases of the junction left unmatched. As DNA, the CDR3 is TGTGCCAGCAGCGCCCCTAGCGGACCGTCCTACAATGAGCAGTTCTTC. It specifies CASSAPSGPSYNEQFF.

This clone was detected once. The V and J genes are TRBV7-9 and TRBJ2-5, with 8 bases matching TRBD1. The V gene end was trimmed by 11 bases and the J gene end by 5 bases; junction bases not matched to a gene: 10. CDR3 length: 13 residues. Germline-derived CDR1 and CDR2 are SEHNR and FQNEAQ (reference sequence). CDR3 coding DNA: TGTGCCGGGGGCCGGACAGGGTCCGAGACCCAGTACTTC. As protein: CAGGRTGSETQYF.

This sequence joins TRBV7-9 and TRBJ2-7, with 10 bases that match TRBD2. The CDR3 totals 17 residues. Losses at the gene ends were 1 base for V and 2 bases for J; bases not matched to a gene: 8. Germline CDR1 reads SEHNR; CDR2 reads FQNEAQ (reference sequence). The CDR3 region has the DNA TGTGCCAGCAGCTTAGTGTATAGCGGGAGGACTACCTACGAGCAGTACTTC. This gives the protein CASSLVYSGRTTYEQYF.

V is TRBV20-1 and J is TRBJ2-5; TRBD1 aligns across 10 bases. After removal of 4 bases from V and 2 bases from J, the junction contained 16 bases not matched to a gene. The germline gives CDR1 DFQATT, CDR2 SNEGSKA (reference sequence). This CDR3 has 18 residues. The DNA for the CDR3 is TGCAGTGCTAATGACAGGGGGCCCCTTGCCAAGGGGCAAGAGACCCAGTACTTC. It yields the protein CSANDRGPLAKGQETQYF.

The chain uses TRBV5-5 and TRBJ2-4; D is ambiguous. Germline V lookup: CDR1 SGHKS, CDR2 YYEKEE (reference sequence). With 1 base removed from V and 2 bases from J, the gap between germline ends came to 13 bases. CDR3 length equals 16 residues. The CDR3 loop is CASSLFTGETKNIQYF. The DNA of the CDR3 is TGTGCCAGCAGCTTGTTCACCGGTGAGACCAAAAACATTCAGTACTTC.

V and J are TRBV6-5 and TRBJ1-2, with D perhaps TRBD1 (6 bases). The CDR3 has 12 amino acids. V was clipped by 6 bases and J by 4 bases, with 9 bases between them. Germline CDR1 reads MNHEY; CDR2 reads SVGAGI. The CDR3 bases are TGTGCCAGCAGGGACAGCCGCTATGGCTACACCTTC. As protein: CASRDSRYGYTF.

The chain carries TRBV5-5 and TRBJ1-2; TRBD1 matches 10 bases. Germline lookup yields CDR1 SGHKS and CDR2 YYEKEE (reference sequence). This CDR3 spans 15 amino acids. Losses at the gene ends were 3 bases for V and 7 bases for J; bases not matched to a gene: 9. The CDR3, as DNA: TGTGCCAGCAGCTGGGGGACAGGGGAAAGGAGTGGCTACACCTTC. The encoded protein is CASSWGTGERSGYTF.

The rearrangement links TRBV9 to TRBJ2-3; 14 positions agree with TRBD2. CDR1 and CDR2 (germline): SGDLS, YYNGEE. Unmatched junction bases numbered 7, after V lost 0 bases and J lost 4 bases. This CDR3 spans 18 amino acids. The CDR3 DNA reads as TGTGCCAGCAGCGTAGCCCCCGGGACTAGCGGGAGCCCAGATACGCAGTATTTT. This encodes CASSVAPGTSGSPDTQYF.

The chain combines TRBV7-9 with TRBJ1-4; 9 bases line up with TRBD1. The J segment lost 1 base and the V segment lost 8 bases, leaving 8 bases of the junction unmatched. CDR3 length: 16 residues. The germline V gene has CDR1 SEHNR and CDR2 FQNEAQ (reference sequence). This CDR3 is CASSNRGLGTNEKLFF. Here the CDR3 DNA reads TGTGCCAGCTCCAACAGGGGGCTCGGAACTAATGAAAAACTGTTTTTT. Based on the CDR3 plus reference TRBV7-9 and TRBJ1-4, the full variable domain is DTGVSQNPRHKITKRGQNVTFRCDPISEHNRLYWYRQTLGQGPEFLTYFQNEAQLEKSRLLSDRFSAERPKGSFSTLEIQRTEQGDSAMYLCASSNRGLGTNEKLFFGSGTQLSVL.

The CDR3 protein is CASSPPAQGLFF. The CDR3 bases are TGTGCCAGCTCACCACCGGCGCAGGGCCTGTTTTTT. The rearrangement uses TRBV18 and TRBJ2-2; D is perhaps TRBD1 (5 bases). V was trimmed by 0 bases and J by 14 bases, leaving 10 bases between them. The CDR3 totals 12 residues. CDR1 KGHSH and CDR2 LQKENI come from the germline V gene.

The count of this clone is one. The chain combines TRBV20-1 with TRBJ2-6; possibly TRBD1 for D (6 bases). The CDR3 length is 15 residues. V lost 3 bases and J 2 bases, leaving 11 bases between the germline ends. The germline V gene encodes CDR1 DFQATT and CDR2 SNEGSKA (reference sequence). The CDR3 bases are TGCAGTGCTAGTTTCAGGGGCACTGGGGCCAACGTCCTGACTTTC. Translating it yields CSASFRGTGANVLTF.

This chain joins TRBV3-1 (or the pseudogene TRBV3-2) and TRBJ2-7, with 9 bases fitting TRBD1. The CDR3 is 14 amino acids. Unmatched junction bases numbered 4, after V lost 3 bases and J lost 4 bases. CDR1 and CDR2 (germline): LGHDT, YNNKEL (reference sequence). This chain's CDR3 is CASSHLDRGYEQYF. The CDR3 DNA is TGTGCCAGCAGCCACCTGGACAGGGGATACGAGCAGTACTTC.

The chain carries TRBV7-2 and TRBJ2-7; possible D gene TRBD2, 6 bases. This CDR3 has 14 amino acids. CDR1 SGHTA and CDR2 FQGNSA come from the germline V gene. V lost 6 bases and J lost 6, with 18 bases in between. CDR3 in DNA: TGTGCCAGCAGTAGGGCTAGCGTTACGGGCGAGCAGTACTTC. Protein: CASSRASVTGEQYF.

This sequence joins TRBV12-3 or TRBV12-4 and TRBJ2-7; D gene uncertain. Trimming shortened V by 1 base and J by 4 bases, and 8 bases separated the two germline ends. The CDR3 sequence is 13 residues long. The CDR3 sequence: CASSLGSAYEQYV. DNA for the CDR3: TGTGCCAGCAGTTTAGGCTCAGCGTACGAGCAGTACGTC.

CDR3 DNA sequence: TGTGCCAGCAGCGCCGGGACAGGGGGCAAAGAAGCTTTCTTT. Amino acids: CASSAGTGGKEAFF. The chain uses TRBV28 and TRBJ1-1, with 12 bases aligning to TRBD1. The CDR3 is 14 amino acids. V gave up 6 bases and J gave up 8 bases; unmatched junction bases: 7. CDR1 is MDHEN and CDR2 is SYDVKM in the germline V gene.

The chain employs TRBV30 and TRBJ1-2, with 9 positions matching TRBD1. J was trimmed by 3 bases and V by 8 bases; bases with no gene match: 7. There are 13 residues in the CDR3. The V gene's germline CDR1 is GTSNPN and CDR2 SVGIG (reference sequence). CDR3 bases: TGTGCCGGTACAGGGGGCGCTCACTATGGCTACACCTTC. This encodes CAGTGGAHYGYTF.

This sequence joins TRBV2 and TRBJ1-2, with 11 positions matching TRBD1. This CDR3 region has 14 residues. Germline V gives CDR1 SNHLY, CDR2 FYNNEI. J lost 5 bases, V lost 5 bases, and 4 bases had no gene match. The CDR3 region is CASSPGQGVYGYTF. The CDR3 DNA reads TGTGCCAGCAGTCCGGGACAGGGGGTATATGGCTACACCTTC.

This sequence joins TRBV29-1 and TRBJ2-3, with TRBD2 matching 7 bases. J gave up 0 bases and V 4 bases, and 4 bases lay outside the gene matches. The CDR3 is 14 residues long. Germline values: CDR1 SQVTM, CDR2 ANQGSEA. The DNA of the CDR3 is TGCAGCGTTGGACGGGGGGTAAGCACAGATACGCAGTATTTT. It encodes CSVGRGVSTDTQYF.

V and J are TRBV6-5 and TRBJ1-2; D is perhaps TRBD1 (6 bases). Germline CDR1 and CDR2: MNHEY and SVGAGI. V lost 6 bases and J lost 4, with 15 bases in between. This CDR3 has 14 residues. The CDR3 DNA follows: TGTGCCAGCAGCCGGACAGCTTCCCTCTATGGCTACACCTTC. It codes for CASSRTASLYGYTF.

V is TRBV11-2 and J is TRBJ1-1; possibly TRBD1 for D (6 bases). The CDR3 length is 15 residues. V lost 4 bases and J lost 0, with 12 bases in between. Germline V gene sequence: CDR1 SGHAT, CDR2 FQNNGV. CDR3 loop: CASSSGTQMNTEAFF. The DNA for the CDR3 is TGTGCCAGCAGCTCCGGGACACAAATGAACACTGAAGCTTTCTTT.

The rearrangement links TRBV11-3 to TRBJ2-1; possible D gene TRBD2, 6 bases. This CDR3 has 14 amino acids. The V and J ends lost 3 bases and 0 bases respectively, with 6 bases between them. CDR1 and CDR2 from the germline V gene are SGHNT and YENEEA. CDR3: CASSFGSSYNEQFF. CDR3 DNA: TGTGCCAGCAGCTTCGGGAGCTCCTACAATGAGCAGTTCTTC.

The chain is built from TRBV19 and TRBJ1-6; D possibly corresponds to TRBD1 (6 bases). Trimming removed 6 bases at V and 6 bases at J, with 15 bases between. CDR1 LNHDA and CDR2 SQIVND come from the germline V gene (reference sequence). There are 15 residues in the CDR3. As DNA, the CDR3 is TGTGCCAGTAGCCCCACAGGGCTAGGTAATTCACCCCTCCACTTT. Protein product: CASSPTGLGNSPLHF.